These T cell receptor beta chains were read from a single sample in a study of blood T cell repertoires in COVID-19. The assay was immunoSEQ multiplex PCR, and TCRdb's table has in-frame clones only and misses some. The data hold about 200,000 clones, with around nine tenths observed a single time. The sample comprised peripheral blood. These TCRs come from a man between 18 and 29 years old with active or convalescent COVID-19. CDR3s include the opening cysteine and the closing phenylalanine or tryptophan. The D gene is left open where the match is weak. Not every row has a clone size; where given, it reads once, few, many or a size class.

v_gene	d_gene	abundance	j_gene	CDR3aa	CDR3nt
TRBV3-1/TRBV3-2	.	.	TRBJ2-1	CASTRGSGDYNEQFF	TGTGCCAGCACTCGGGGGTCTGGCGATTACAATGAGCAGTTCTTC
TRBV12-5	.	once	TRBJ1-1	CASGSRPRGAFF	TGTGCTAGTGGTTCCAGACCCAGGGGAGCTTTCTTT
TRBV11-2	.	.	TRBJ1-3	CASSPHSSGNTIYF	TGTGCCAGCAGCCCCCACAGCTCTGGAAACACCATATATTTT
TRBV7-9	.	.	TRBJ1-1	CASSVQGFAEAFF	TGTGCCAGCAGTGTCCAGGGTTTCGCTGAAGCTTTCTTT
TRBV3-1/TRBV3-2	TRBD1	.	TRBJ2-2	CASSLDRGGTGELFF	TGTGCCAGCAGCCTGGACAGGGGCGGTACCGGGGAGCTGTTTTTT
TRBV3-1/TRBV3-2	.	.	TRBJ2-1	CASSQEPQYNEQFF	TGTGCCAGCAGCCAAGAACCGCAGTACAATGAGCAGTTCTTC
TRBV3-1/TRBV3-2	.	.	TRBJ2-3	CASSPQWYGSEGGDTQYF	TGTGCCAGCAGCCCCCAGTGGTACGGGAGTGAAGGAGGAGATACGCAGTATTTT
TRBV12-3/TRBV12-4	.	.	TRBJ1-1	CASTRQAHTEAFF	TGTGCCAGCACCCGACAGGCGCACACTGAAGCTTTCTTT
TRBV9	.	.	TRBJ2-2	CASSLDRGELFF	TGTGCCAGCAGCTTAGACCGGGGGGAGCTGTTTTTT
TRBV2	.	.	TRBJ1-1	CASSEARGGVTEAFF	TGTGCCAGCAGTGAAGCGCGGGGGGGAGTCACTGAAGCTTTCTTT
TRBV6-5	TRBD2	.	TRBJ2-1	CASRVLAGGEQFF	TGTGCCAGCAGGGTCCTAGCGGGAGGTGAGCAGTTCTTC
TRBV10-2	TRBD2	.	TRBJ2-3	CASSESVGAGGSDTQYF	TGCGCCAGCAGTGAGTCGGTCGGTGCGGGAGGGTCAGATACGCAGTATTTT
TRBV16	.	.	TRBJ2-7	CASSQSIGGYEQYF	TGTGCCAGCAGCCAATCGATAGGGGGATACGAGCAGTACTTC
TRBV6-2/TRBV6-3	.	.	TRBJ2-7	CASSSRQGATYEQYF	TGTGCCAGCAGTTCGCGTCAGGGCGCAACCTACGAGCAGTACTTC
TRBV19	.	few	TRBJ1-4	CASTPGRGEKLFF	TGTGCCAGTACCCCAGGACGGGGTGAAAAACTGTTTTTT
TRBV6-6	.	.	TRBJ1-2	CASSYSVSADGYGYTF	TGTGCCAGCAGTTACTCTGTTTCGGCCGACGGGTATGGCTACACCTTC
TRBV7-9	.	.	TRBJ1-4	CASSLRTDEKLFF	TGTGCCAGCAGCTTGAGGACAGATGAAAAACTGTTTTTT
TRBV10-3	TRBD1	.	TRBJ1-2	CAISESVGQARGYTF	TGTGCCATCAGTGAGTCGGTGGGACAGGCTAGAGGCTACACCTTC
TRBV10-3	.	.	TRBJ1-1	CAISESDSLNTEAFF	TGTGCCATCAGTGAGTCAGACAGTTTGAACACTGAAGCTTTCTTT
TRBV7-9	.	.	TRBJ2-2	CASSPSLDTGELFF	TGTGCCAGCAGCCCGAGCCTAGACACCGGGGAGCTGTTTTTT
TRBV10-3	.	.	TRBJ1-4	CAISDRGTNEKLFF	TGTGCCATCAGTGACCGGGGGACTAATGAAAAACTGTTTTTT
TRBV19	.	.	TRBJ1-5	CASSIGGGEYNQPQHF	TGTGCCAGTAGTATAGGTGGGGGGGAATACAATCAGCCCCAGCATTTT
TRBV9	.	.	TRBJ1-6	CASSLRQVDSPLHF	TGTGCCAGCAGCCTACGACAGGTAGACTCACCCCTCCACTTT
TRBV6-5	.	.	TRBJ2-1	CASSPRGYTSEQFF	TGTGCCAGCAGTCCACGGGGATATACAAGTGAGCAGTTCTTC
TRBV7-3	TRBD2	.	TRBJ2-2	CASSLMVAGFPGELFF	TGTGCCAGCAGCTTAATGGTAGCGGGATTCCCCGGGGAGCTGTTTTTT
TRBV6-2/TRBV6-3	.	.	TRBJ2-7	CASSYLYSVGPLYEQYF	TGTGCCAGCAGTTACTTGTACTCAGTGGGGCCCCTCTACGAGCAGTACTTC
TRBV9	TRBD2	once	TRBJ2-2	CASSVGWRPITSGRTTGELFF	TGTGCCAGCAGCGTAGGGTGGCGGCCTATCACTAGCGGGAGGACCACCGGGGAGCTGTTTTTT
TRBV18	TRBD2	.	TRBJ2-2	CASSPPGRTTGELFF	TGTGCCAGCTCACCGCCCGGGAGGACGACGGGGGAGCTGTTTTTT
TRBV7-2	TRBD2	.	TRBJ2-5	CASSLWASGKETQYF	TGTGCCAGCAGCTTATGGGCTAGCGGAAAAGAGACCCAGTACTTC
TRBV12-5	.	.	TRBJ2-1	CASGVGGDYNEQFF	TGTGCTAGTGGGGTAGGGGGAGATTACAATGAGCAGTTCTTC
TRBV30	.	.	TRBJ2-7	CAWNRDILPYEQYF	TGTGCCTGGAACAGGGATATCCTTCCCTACGAGCAGTACTTC
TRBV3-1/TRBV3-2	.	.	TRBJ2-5	CASSQDGGAPGETQYF	TGTGCCAGCAGCCAAGATGGGGGGGCCCCAGGGGAGACCCAGTACTTC
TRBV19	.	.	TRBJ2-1	CASSVRDTRDEQFF	TGTGCCAGTAGTGTACGGGACACGAGGGATGAGCAGTTCTTC